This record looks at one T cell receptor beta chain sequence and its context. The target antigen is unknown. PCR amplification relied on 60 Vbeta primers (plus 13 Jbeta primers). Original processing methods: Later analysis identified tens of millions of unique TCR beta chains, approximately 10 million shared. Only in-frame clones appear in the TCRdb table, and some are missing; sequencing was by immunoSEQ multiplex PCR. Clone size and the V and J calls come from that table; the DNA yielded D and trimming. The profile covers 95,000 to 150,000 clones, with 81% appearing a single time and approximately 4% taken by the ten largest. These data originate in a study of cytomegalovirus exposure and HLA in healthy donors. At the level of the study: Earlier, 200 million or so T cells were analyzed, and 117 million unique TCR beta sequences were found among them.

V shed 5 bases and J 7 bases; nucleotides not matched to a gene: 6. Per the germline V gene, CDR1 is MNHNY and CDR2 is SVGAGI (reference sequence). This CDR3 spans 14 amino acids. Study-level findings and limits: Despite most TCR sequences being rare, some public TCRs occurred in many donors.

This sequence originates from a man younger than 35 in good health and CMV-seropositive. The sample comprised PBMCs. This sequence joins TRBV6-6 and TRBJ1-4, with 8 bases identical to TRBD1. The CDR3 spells CASSPGQGSEKLFF. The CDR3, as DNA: TGTGCCAGCAGTCCCGGACAGGGTAGTGAAAAACTGTTTTTT.